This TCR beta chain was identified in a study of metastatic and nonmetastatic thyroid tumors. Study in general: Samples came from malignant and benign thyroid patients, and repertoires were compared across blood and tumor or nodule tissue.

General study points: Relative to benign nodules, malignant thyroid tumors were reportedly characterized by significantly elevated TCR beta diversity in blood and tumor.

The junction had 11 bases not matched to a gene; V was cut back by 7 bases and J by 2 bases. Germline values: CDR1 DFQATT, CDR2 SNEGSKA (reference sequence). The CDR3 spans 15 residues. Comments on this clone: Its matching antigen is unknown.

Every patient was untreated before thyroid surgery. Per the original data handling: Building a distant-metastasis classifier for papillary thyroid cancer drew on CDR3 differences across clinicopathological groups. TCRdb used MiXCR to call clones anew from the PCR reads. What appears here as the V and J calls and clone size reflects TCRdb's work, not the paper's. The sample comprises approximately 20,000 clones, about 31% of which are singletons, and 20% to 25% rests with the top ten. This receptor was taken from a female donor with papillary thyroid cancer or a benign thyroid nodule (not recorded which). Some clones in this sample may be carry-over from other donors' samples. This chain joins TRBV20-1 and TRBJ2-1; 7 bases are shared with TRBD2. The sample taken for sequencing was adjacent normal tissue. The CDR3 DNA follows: TGCAGTGTCGAAAGGAGCGGGACCGCCTACAATGAGCAGTTCTTC. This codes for CSVERSGTAYNEQFF.